This record concerns one T cell receptor (beta chain) sequence. Its matching antigen is unknown. Brentuximab vedotin exposure varied among the patients, all of whom had relapsed after autologous stem cell transplantation. Progressive disease, partial response or complete response was each patient's best response. The data originate from a study of PD-1 blockade in classical Hodgkin lymphoma. The study's findings and limits: The authors have not defined what causes the repertoire differences, possibly disease activity or prior therapy. It was among complete responders that baseline diversity resembled that of newly diagnosed patients. Newly diagnosed patients reportedly trailed healthy donors in baseline TCR diversity.

Here immunoSEQ multiplex PCR was the method, and the copy in TCRdb shows in-frame clones only, minus some. The sample lists 20,000 to 30,000 clones, roughly three quarters occurring once. Germline CDR1 is SGDLS and CDR2 is YYNGEE. Trimming removed 0 bases from V and 2 bases from J, with 6 bases in between. This CDR3 is 13 amino acids long. This clonotype originated in a human donor with classical Hodgkin lymphoma. The V call is TRBV9, the J call TRBJ2-7, with a possible D match to TRBD1 (6 bases). Specimen: peripheral blood mononuclear cells (PBMCs), collected at baseline. CDR3 amino acids: CASSVGDTYEQYF. DNA for the CDR3: TGTGCCAGCAGCGTAGGGGACACCTACGAGCAGTACTTC.